A single sample is the source of the 17 T cell receptor beta chains below, sequenced in a study of CD8 T cells in ankylosing spondylitis. Study findings and constraints: A motif in TCR beta, a set of eight or nine highly homologous variants, appeared characteristic of ankylosing spondylitis blood.

TCRdb analysed the 5' RACE reads with MiXCR anew, one entry per CDR3 protein. This table holds roughly 90,000 distinct CDR3 sequences, roughly 8.5% found once. What these receptors recognize is not known. Sample: blood, either unsorted or a sorted T cell fraction (not recorded which). All receptors come from a male donor with ankylosing spondylitis.

This clonotype came up many times. The rearrangement joins TRBV12-3 or TRBV12-4 to TRBJ1-1; D uncertain. This CDR3 has 12 residues. The V end was cut by 7 bases, the J end by 1 base, with 7 bases between. The CDR3 nucleotides read TGTGCCAGCACCTTGGGGAACACTGAAGCTTTCTTT. Residues: CASTLGNTEAFF.

In this sample, this clonotype turned up a few times. The rearrangement links TRBV5-5 to TRBJ1-1, with D unresolved. Per the germline V gene, CDR1 is SGHKS and CDR2 is YYEKEE (reference sequence). This CDR3 region has 15 residues. Trimming left V 6 bases short and J 2 bases short, with 17 bases between. The CDR3 reads CASTLSTPSNTEAFF. Written as DNA, the CDR3 is TGTGCCAGCACCCTTTCTACACCGAGTAACACTGAAGCTTTCTTT.

There are many counts of this clonotype. The chain is built from TRBV4-1 and TRBJ1-6; D is perhaps TRBD1 (6 bases). V dropped 0 bases and J dropped 6 bases, with 12 bases sitting between them. CDR3 length: 16 residues. Germline V gives CDR1 MGHRA, CDR2 YSYEKL. This chain's CDR3 is CASSQDRGQGNSPLHF. In DNA form, the CDR3 reads TGCGCCAGCAGCCAAGATCGGGGGCAGGGTAATTCACCCCTCCACTTT.

This clonotype has ten or more counts. The chain is built from TRBV4-2 and TRBJ2-2, with 8 bases matching TRBD2. The CDR3 is 16 residues long. Germline values: CDR1 LGHNA, CDR2 YNFKEQ. The V gene end was trimmed by 6 bases and the J gene end by 1 base; junction bases not matched to a gene: 7. CDR3 coding DNA: TGTGCCAGCAGGGGTCAAGCGGGGGTGAACACCGGGGAGCTGTTTTTT. Translated, it gives CASRGQAGVNTGELFF.

This clonotype has at least ten counts. This chain joins TRBV27 and TRBJ1-1; D remains unclear. This CDR3 is 13 amino acids long. The V and J ends lost 5 bases and 6 bases respectively, with 13 bases between them. Germline loops: CDR1 MNHEY, CDR2 SMNVEV (reference sequence). This chain's CDR3 is CASSGDGRPEAFF. CDR3 DNA sequence: TGTGCCAGCAGTGGAGATGGGCGACCTGAAGCTTTCTTT.

The V gene is TRBV4-1, the J gene TRBJ2-7; tentative D call: TRBD2 (6 bases). CDR1 is MGHRA, CDR2 YSYEKL, per germline. This CDR3 contains 13 residues. Trimming removed 3 bases at V and 6 bases at J, with 12 bases between. DNA for the CDR3: TGCGCCAGCAGCCACAGGGTGGAGGGCGAGCAGTACTTC. Translated: CASSHRVEGEQYF.

The gene calls are TRBV19 and TRBJ2-1; 9 positions match TRBD2. The CDR3 contains 15 residues. J gave up 2 bases and V 5 bases, and 4 bases lay outside the gene matches. CDR1 and CDR2 from the germline V gene are LNHDA and SQIVND (reference sequence). CDR3 amino acids: CASSPLAGAYNEQFF. CDR3 coding DNA: TGTGCCAGTAGTCCATTAGCGGGAGCCTACAATGAGCAGTTCTTC. The variable domain in full, with the rest retrieved from reference TRBV19 and TRBJ2-1, is DGGITQSPKYLFRKEGQNVTLSCEQNLNHDAMYWYRQDPGQGLRLIYYSQIVNDFQKGDIAEGYSVSREKKESFPLTVTSAQKNPTAFYLCASSPLAGAYNEQFFGPGTRLTVL.

This clonotype was counted at least ten times. This rearrangement joins TRBV5-1 to TRBJ2-1, with 8 bases matching TRBD2. V dropped 4 bases and J dropped 4; count of bases not matched to a gene: 13. Germline V gene data show CDR1 as SGHRS and CDR2 as YFSETQ. The CDR3 is 17 residues long. This chain's CDR3 is CASSLIESGSGYNEQFF. Written as DNA, the CDR3 is TGCGCCAGCAGCCTCATAGAGAGCGGGAGCGGGTACAATGAGCAGTTCTTC. The variable domain in full, with the rest retrieved from reference TRBV5-1 and TRBJ2-1, is KAGVTQTPRYLIKTRGQQVTLSCSPISGHRSVSWYQQTPGQGLQFLFEYFSETQRNKGNFPGRFSGRQFSNSRSEMNVSTLELGDSALYLCASSLIESGSGYNEQFFGPGTRLTVL.

This clonotype was seen a few times. The chain carries TRBV20-1 and TRBJ2-1; D is possibly TRBD2 (6 bases). V was trimmed by 0 bases and J by 0 bases, leaving 15 bases between them. Germline V CDR1 and CDR2: DFQATT, SNEGSKA (reference sequence). The CDR3 has 17 residues. The CDR3 loop reads CSARDLEGPSSYNEQFF. In DNA, the CDR3 is TGCAGTGCTAGAGATTTGGAGGGGCCGAGCTCCTACAATGAGCAGTTCTTC.

This clonotype was found many times. The rearrangement uses TRBV2 and TRBJ2-3; no reliable D call. Trimming stripped 6 bases from V and 5 bases from J, with 6 bases between. CDR1 and CDR2 from the germline V gene are SNHLY and FYNNEI. The CDR3 has 11 residues. The CDR3 bases are TGTGCCAGCAGCACGGAAGATACGCAGTATTTT. Amino acids: CASSTEDTQYF.

Ten or more counts support this clonotype. This chain links TRBV4-1 with TRBJ2-1, with D perhaps matching TRBD1 (6 bases). V lost 1 base and J 7 bases, leaving 11 bases between the germline ends. The CDR3 totals 14 residues. Germline V CDR1 and CDR2: MGHRA, YSYEKL. CDR3 sequence reads: CASSQVQRGNEQFF. CDR3 DNA sequence: TGCGCCAGCAGCCAAGTACAAAGGGGGAATGAGCAGTTCTTC.

CDR3 sequence: CASTAGPTYEQYF. As DNA, the CDR3 is TGCGCCAGCACGGCAGGTCCTACCTACGAGCAGTACTTC. The chain links TRBV10-1 to TRBJ2-7; D is unclear. The CDR3 has 13 residues. With 7 bases removed from V and 2 bases from J, the gap between germline ends came to 12 bases. Germline V gene data show CDR1 as WNHNN and CDR2 as SYGVQD (reference sequence).

This clonotype has a count of ten or more. The J gene is TRBJ1-1, the V gene TRBV9; D gene uncertain. V was trimmed by 4 bases and J by 2 bases, leaving 9 bases between them. The CDR3 covers 13 residues. Germline-derived CDR1 and CDR2 are SGDLS and YYNGEE. The CDR3 bases are TGTGCCAGCAGCCCACTACGTAACACTGAAGCTTTCTTT. As protein: CASSPLRNTEAFF. The full variable domain, rest sourced from reference TRBV9 and TRBJ1-1, is DSGVTQTPKHLITATGQRVTLRCSPRSGDLSVYWYQQSLDQGLQFLIQYYNGEERAKGNILERFSAQQFPDLHSELNLSSLELGDSALYFCASSPLRNTEAFFGQGTRLTVV.

This clonotype was seen repeatedly, ten times or more. The J gene is TRBJ2-5, the V gene TRBV20-1; D possibly corresponds to TRBD2 (6 bases). V lost 0 bases, J lost 4 bases, and 12 bases lay in between. The length of the CDR3 is 14 residues. Germline-derived CDR1 and CDR2 are DFQATT and SNEGSKA (reference sequence). CDR3 DNA: TGCAGTGCTAGAGACGGCGGGGTCGTAGAGACCCAGTACTTC. Translating gives CSARDGGVVETQYF.

Ten or more counts support this clonotype. This chain links TRBV12-3 or TRBV12-4 with TRBJ1-1; perhaps TRBD1 as D (6 bases). Between the trimmed V and J ends, which lost 7 bases and 3 bases, there was a span of 15 bases. This CDR3 region has 14 residues. The CDR3, as DNA: TGTGCCAGCACCGTTAAGGGGGAATACACTGAAGCTTTCTTT. Amino acid sequence: CASTVKGEYTEAFF.

For this clonotype: Because the CDR3 is missing its conserved closing phenylalanine or tryptophan, this is likely a read error. The V and J genes are TRBV7-9 and TRBJ2-7; weak D call: TRBD2 (6 bases). Per germline, CDR1 SEHNR and CDR2 FQNEAQ (reference sequence). CDR3 size: 13 residues. Trimming removed 1 base from V and 7 bases from J, with 11 bases in between. The CDR3 reads CASSLGTAGEQYL. The CDR3 DNA reads as TGTGCCAGCAGCTTAGGAACCGCGGGGGAGCAGTACTTA.

This clonotype was seen repeatedly, ten times or more. The genes are TRBV10-3 and TRBJ2-7, with D possibly matching TRBD1 (6 bases). Trimming took 6 bases from V and 1 from J, leaving 10 bases between them. This CDR3 region has 13 residues. Germline V gene lookup returns CDR1 ENHRY and CDR2 SYGVKD. The CDR3 DNA reads TGTGCCATCAGCCCGGACAGTTCCTACGAGCAGTACGTC. Residues: CAISPDSSYEQYV.